This TCR beta chain originates from a study of blood T cells in healthy people across ages (dated by TCRdb to about 2015). Study-level background: Template switching captured roughly one uniquely barcoded TCR beta cDNA molecule per two T cells in model experiments. Age-related changes in TCR beta repertoire diversity were measured in the study by deep sequencing normalized with unique cDNA molecular identifiers. For two donors (one aged 18 to 29 and one aged 80 or older), the study analyzed two additional independent replicas of 1 million unique cDNA reads from the same blood draw. Four age groups were formed from the donors: young (average about 17 years), middle-aged (less than 40), aged (roughly 56) and long-lived (82). To avoid experimental bias, donors of different ages were distributed randomly across sequencing lanes.

The roughly 39 donors, aged 6 to 90 years, were systemically healthy Caucasian individuals from Russia. Each donor gave approximately 9.3 milliliters of peripheral blood, collected into EDTA-treated Vacutainer tubes. Ficoll-Paque density-gradient centrifugation was used to isolate PBMCs, with at least 6 million obtained per sample. Trizol reagent was used to extract total RNA from PBMCs, with at least 6 micrograms per sample. The percentages of naive CD45RAhigh/CD27high T cells were determined by flow cytometry on a PBMC aliquot from every donor. This clonotype was detected only a few times. Its specific antigen is unknown. Base qualities are not recorded, but no much larger clone differs from it by a single base. The library was prepared using 5' RACE. Sequenced on an Illumina HiSeq 2500. The second PCR ran for about 6 to 11 cycles and used a J-beta primer mix along with a sample-barcoded 5' primer. Each TCR beta cDNA molecule received a unique molecular identifier from a template-switch 5' adaptor carrying 12 random nucleotides. Each sample yielded at least 2.5 million CDR3-containing paired-end reads. First-strand cDNA was synthesized from all RNA with the Mint cDNA synthesis kit, primed by a TRBC-specific oligonucleotide. After uracil-DNA glycosylase treatment, a first 18-cycle PCR used universal primers M1SS and BC2_uni_R on all cDNA. On the study's bioinformatics: For normalization, 1 million high-quality reads, each with a distinct molecular identifier, were randomly selected from each sample. Reads with shared molecular identifiers were discarded instead of being binned into consensus sequences. CDR3 identification, clonotype clustering and error correction used MiTCR with a Q25 quality threshold and the strictest error-elimination algorithm. A nonparametric unseen species model using Euler transformation provided a lower-bound estimate of total TCR beta diversity. TCRdb redid the processing of the public reads, applying fastp at Q25 and MiXCR, and retained in-frame beta chains. Every CDR3 protein is listed once, alongside the most common genes and DNA of its rows. These V and J calls are TCRdb output, not the study's own analysis. Counted in this sample were approximately 800,000 distinct CDR3 sequences; around 62% of them appeared once. The ten largest clonotypes hold 28% of the sample.

Study-wide findings and limitations: Total diversity estimates from one million sequenced T cells were considered lower bounds and underestimates. Because profiling used bulk unsorted PBMCs, naive and antigen-experienced compartments could not be compared conclusively. The long-lived group showed more naive CD4+ T cells, fewer expanded clones and increased TCR diversity than the aged group, suggesting age selection. Because donor CMV infection status was unknown, age-related changes in expanded clonotypes were potentially confounded. The percentage of naive T cells measured by flow cytometry correlated strongly with observed TCR beta diversity. Observed TCR beta diversity per million T cells fell roughly linearly with age, and a significant reduction was already apparent by age about 36.

V trim: 2 bases; J trim: 2 bases; unmatched bases: 10. From the cysteine through the phenylalanine, the CDR3 covers 17 amino acids. The CDR3 DNA has 51 bases and is translated from base 1. CDR1 and CDR2, per the germline V gene, are LGHNA and YSLEER. The source is a man aged 25-45 years in good health. The rearranged segments are TRBV4-3 and TRBJ2-5; TRBD2 fits 8 bases in the junction. Sequences were obtained from blood. The CDR3 corresponds to CASSQSKSGGGQETQYF. The sequence in DNA is TGCGCCAGCAGCCAATCGAAGAGCGGGGGCGGACAAGAGACCCAGTACTTC.